The 20 T cell receptor beta chains reported below all come from one sample, sequenced in a study of CD8 T cells in ankylosing spondylitis. From the 5' RACE reads, TCRdb called clonotypes with MiXCR, one entry per CDR3 protein. The table includes 200,000 or so distinct CDR3 sequences, 10% to 15% detected once. Sequencing input: blood, either unsorted or a sorted T cell fraction (not recorded which). Receptors originate from a female donor with ankylosing spondylitis or in good health (not recorded which).

As to this clonotype: A much larger clone sits a single nucleotide away, making a read error possible. This rearrangement joins TRBV5-1 to TRBJ2-1, with D tentatively TRBD1 or TRBD2 (5 bases each). Germline CDR1 is SGHRS and CDR2 is YFSETQ. The CDR3 consists of 13 residues. The DNA of the CDR3 is TGCGCCGGCAGCCCTCAGGGACACAATGAGCAGTTCTTC. Its translation is CAGSPQGHNEQFF.

This chain uses TRBV6-5 with TRBJ2-5; TRBD2 aligns across 12 bases. Trimming cost V 5 bases and J 5 bases; bases outside gene matches: 6. Germline values: CDR1 MNHEY, CDR2 SVGAGI. The CDR3 has 15 amino acids. The chain's CDR3 is CASSTSGGMWETQYF. The CDR3 nucleotides are TGTGCCAGCAGTACTAGCGGGGGGATGTGGGAGACCCAGTACTTC.

The chain has TRBV27 and TRBJ2-7; the match to TRBD2 covers 11 bases. The length of the CDR3 is 14 residues. Germline V CDR1 and CDR2: MNHEY, SMNVEV (reference sequence). V dropped 5 bases and J dropped 4; count of bases not matched to a gene: 4. CDR3 residues: CASSLSGRGYEQYF. The CDR3 DNA follows: TGTGCCAGCAGTCTTAGCGGGAGGGGGTACGAGCAGTACTTC.

There are a few counts of this clonotype. This chain joins TRBV11-3 and TRBJ1-1; 8 bases agree with TRBD1. The CDR3 has 15 residues. The germline CDR1 and CDR2 sequences are SGHNT and YENEEA. V gave up 5 bases and J gave up 6 bases; unmatched junction bases: 11. The CDR3 spells CASSHQQGGVAEAFF. CDR3 in DNA: TGTGCCAGCAGCCATCAACAGGGGGGCGTAGCTGAAGCTTTCTTT.

This clonotype was found many times. J is TRBJ2-2 and V is TRBV7-8, with 7 bases matching TRBD1. Germline V gives CDR1 SGHVS, CDR2 FQNEAQ. Trimming cost V 6 bases and J 1 base; bases outside gene matches: 5. The CDR3 loop spans 15 amino acids. CDR3 nucleotides: TGTGCCAGCAGACTGGACAGGCTGAACACCGGGGAGCTGTTTTTT. Its translation: CASRLDRLNTGELFF.

This clonotype was observed many times. V usage is TRBV12-3 or TRBV12-4 and J usage is TRBJ2-7; D call uncertain. V gave up 2 bases and J gave up 3 bases, with 8 bases separating them. The CDR3 spans 13 residues. CDR3 residues: CASSLRSHYEQYF. CDR3 sequence (DNA): TGTGCCAGCAGTTTAAGATCCCACTACGAGCAGTACTTC.

This clonotype came up many times. The CDR3 DNA sequence: TGCGCCAGCAGTTTGACAGCCTCGAACACTGAAGCTTTCTTT. Protein: CASSLTASNTEAFF. This chain links TRBV5-1 with TRBJ1-1; a weak D match, TRBD1 (5 bases). Trimming cost V 5 bases and J 1 base, with 12 bases left between them. The CDR3 loop spans 14 amino acids. CDR1 and CDR2 (germline): SGHRS, YFSETQ.

Many counts were recorded for this clonotype. This chain links TRBV12-3 or TRBV12-4 with TRBJ2-3; the match to TRBD2 covers 9 bases. The V segment lost 2 bases and the J segment 5 bases; nucleotides outside the gene matches: 8. The CDR3 length is 16 residues. The CDR3 sequence: CASSLSPLAGRDTQYF. Written as DNA, the CDR3 is TGTGCCAGCAGTTTAAGTCCTCTAGCGGGACGAGATACGCAGTATTTT.

Note on this clonotype: A much more abundant neighbour one base away suggests this may be a read error. The J gene is TRBJ2-3, the V gene TRBV12-3 or TRBV12-4; D unclear. Trimming left V 6 bases short and J 5 bases short, with 9 bases between. The CDR3 runs to 12 residues. CDR3 bases: TGTGCCAGCAGCCCCTTCAAAGATACGCAGTATTTT. Its protein is CASSPFKDTQYF.

Many counts were recorded for this clonotype. V gene TRBV25-1 combines with J gene TRBJ1-1, with a possible D match to TRBD1 (6 bases). The V end lost 7 bases, the J end lost 2 bases, and 17 bases lay between the germline ends. Germline assignment: CDR1 MGHDK and CDR2 SYGVNS. CDR3 length: 15 amino acids. The CDR3 sequence is CASNSRGGLNTEAFF. The CDR3 region has the DNA TGTGCCAGCAACTCTAGGGGGGGGCTCAACACTGAAGCTTTCTTT.

As regards this clonotype: One base away lies a much larger clone, so this may be a sequencing read error. The CDR3 reads CASSLSSGKVYRELFF. The CDR3 DNA is TGTGCCAGCAGTTTAAGTAGCGGGAAGGTGTACAGGGAGCTGTTTTTT. This sequence joins TRBV12-3 or TRBV12-4 and TRBJ2-2, with TRBD2 matching over 8 bases. J gave up 9 bases and V 2 bases, and 11 bases lay outside the gene matches. This CDR3 has 16 amino acids.

The sample holds many counts of this clonotype. This chain uses TRBV28 with TRBJ2-1; D unclear. Germline V gene lookup returns CDR1 MDHEN and CDR2 SYDVKM. V was clipped by 5 bases and J by 6 bases, with 11 bases between them. CDR3 size: 13 residues. The CDR3 sequence is CASSPPQSNEQFF. For the CDR3, the DNA is TGTGCCAGCAGTCCGCCCCAGAGCAATGAGCAGTTCTTC.

With respect to this clonotype: This is likely a read error, given that the CDR3 carries no conserved phenylalanine or tryptophan at its end. The rearrangement joins TRBV30 to TRBJ1-1; tentatively, D is TRBD1 (6 bases). V lost 6 bases to trimming and J lost 10 bases, with 18 bases between them. This CDR3 contains 12 residues. Looked up from germline, CDR1 is GTSNPN and CDR2 is SVGIG (reference sequence). CDR3 coding DNA: TGTGCCTGTGAAGGCAGGGGAATTGCAGCTTTCTTA. Protein product: CACEGRGIAAFL.

This clonotype has at least ten counts. This CDR3 is CASSLPGVGETQYF. DNA for the CDR3: TGTGCCAGCAGTTTACCGGGAGTGGGAGAGACCCAGTACTTC. This chain connects TRBV12-3 or TRBV12-4 to TRBJ2-5; perhaps TRBD2 as D (6 bases). V lost 2 bases and J 4 bases, leaving 11 bases between the germline ends. The CDR3 has 14 amino acids.

V usage is TRBV27 and J usage is TRBJ2-6, with D perhaps TRBD1 or TRBD2 (5 bases each). The CDR3 covers 15 residues. Germline CDR1 reads MNHEY; CDR2 reads SMNVEV (reference sequence). V lost 4 bases and J 4 bases, leaving 11 bases between the germline ends. This CDR3 reads CASSSEGLGANVLTF. DNA of the CDR3: TGTGCCAGCAGTTCCGAGGGGCTCGGGGCCAACGTCCTGACTTTC.

This clonotype has at least ten counts. This chain uses TRBV20-1 with TRBJ1-4, with a possible D match to TRBD1 (5 bases). The germline V gene has CDR1 DFQATT and CDR2 SNEGSKA (reference sequence). The CDR3 spans 15 residues. With 3 bases removed from V and 5 bases from J, the gap between germline ends came to 16 bases. DNA of the CDR3: TGCAGTGCTAGCCCCGTAGACAGAATAAATGAAAAACTGTTTTTT. It yields the protein CSASPVDRINEKLFF.

The CDR3 coding sequence is TGTGCCAGCAGCTTAGCCGGGATTTATAGCACAGATACGCAGTATTTT. It is translated as CASSLAGIYSTDTQYF. J is TRBJ2-3 and V is TRBV7-2, with D tentatively TRBD2 (5 bases). Germline assignment: CDR1 SGHTA and CDR2 FQGNSA. With 0 bases removed from V and 0 bases from J, the gap between germline ends came to 10 bases. This CDR3 has 16 residues.

Concerning this clonotype itself: One base away lies a much larger clone, so this may be a sequencing read error. The chain couples TRBV5-1 to TRBJ2-3; D possibly corresponds to TRBD2 (5 bases). This CDR3 spans 13 amino acids. From germline, CDR1 is SGHRS and CDR2 YFSETQ. The CDR3 loop is CASSTASTDAQYF. The CDR3 bases are TGCGCCAGCAGTACAGCTAGCACAGATGCGCAGTATTTT.

This clonotype was recorded many times. The gene calls are TRBV4-3 and TRBJ2-7; D perhaps matches TRBD2 (6 bases). The CDR3 is 15 residues long. Trimming took 5 bases from V and 5 from J, leaving 19 bases between them. The V gene's germline CDR1 is LGHNA and CDR2 YSLEER. For the CDR3, the DNA is TGCGCCAGCAGCAAGAACCAGATTCCGGGGGACGAGCAGTACTTC. It yields the protein CASSKNQIPGDEQYF.

This clonotype was recorded many times. This chain joins TRBV5-4 and TRBJ2-5; TRBD2 might be the D (5 bases). V was pared by 4 bases and J by 5 bases, with 9 bases between. The CDR3 length is 12 residues. Germline V lookup: CDR1 SGHNT, CDR2 YYREEE (reference sequence). Here the CDR3 reads CASSPGKETQYF. The DNA of the CDR3 is TGTGCCAGCAGCCCGGGGAAGGAGACCCAGTACTTC.